Listed below are T cell receptor beta chains from one sample, sequenced in a study of T cell repertoires in cytomegalovirus infection. Via MiXCR, TCRdb re-called the reads, giving one row per CDR3 protein. This sample has about 120,000 distinct CDR3 sequences; roughly 31% occur once, and the top ten carry less than 45%. Their specific antigens are unknown. Source: CD8+ T cells from cultured PBMCs, taken from culture after CMV antigen stimulation. The receptors were sampled from a human donor in good health (CMV status not recorded). Some clones in this sample may be carry-over from other donors' samples. Both conserved end residues are part of each CDR3. The size field is filled for only some rows; it gives once, few, many or a size class.

size	V	J	CDR3
few	TRBV6-1	TRBJ1-2	CASSERVFDLEVGGYTF
many	TRBV7-9	TRBJ2-5	CASSLGFAIQETQYF
.	TRBV6-1	TRBJ1-1	CASSEMDRGRWDTEAFF
.	TRBV28	TRBJ1-1	CASSTGTIPRVDTEAFF
many	TRBV7-6	TRBJ2-5	CASGGAQETQYF
many	TRBV12-3/TRBV12-4	TRBJ2-1	CASSFGKYYNEQFF
many	TRBV7-8	TRBJ2-3	CASSTLETSGGSDTQYF
few	TRBV12-3/TRBV12-4	TRBJ2-3	CASGPEDTQYF
.	TRBV15	TRBJ2-3	CATSRGDSTDTQYF
many	TRBV7-2	TRBJ2-3	CASSLSGWTDTQYF
.	TRBV27	TRBJ2-7	CASSLRKGEQYF
.	TRBV4-1	TRBJ2-7	CASSQDVGVNYEQYF
.	TRBV5-1	TRBJ2-7	CASSSNRLFQYF
many	TRBV12-3/TRBV12-4	TRBJ2-1	CASSAKPGLAGPASYNEQFF
few	TRBV20-1	TRBJ2-2	CSARRDGRNTGELFF
.	TRBV12-3/TRBV12-4	TRBJ2-7	CASRGTGFQIYEQYF
.	TRBV4-1	TRBJ2-7	CASSQDLRQGSGEQYF
many	TRBV29-1	TRBJ2-5	CSVGPSGGVETQYF
few	TRBV7-2	TRBJ2-1	CASSLHPPQDYNEQFF
.	TRBV28	TRBJ2-7	CASSGMVQRGALQSYEQYF
many	TRBV20-1	TRBJ1-6	CSARDRSVYSPLHF
.	TRBV4-1	TRBJ2-7	CASSQDGAVPTYEQYF
.	TRBV19	TRBJ1-5	CASSIGNQPQHF
many	TRBV7-6	TRBJ2-7	CASSPGGTYEQYF
.	TRBV9	TRBJ2-3	CASSVKGGRGTDTQYF
few	TRBV4-3	TRBJ2-3	CASSSSGGAIDTQYF
.	TRBV20-1	TRBJ2-3	CSAERGGRADTQYF
once	TRBV19	TRBJ2-2	CASSEPGWTGELFF
few	TRBV12-3/TRBV12-4	TRBJ2-7	CASSPDRGQTIGDEQYF
few	TRBV12-3/TRBV12-4	TRBJ1-5	CASSFGTVYSNQPQHF
few	TRBV27	TRBJ2-1	CASSSGTGGSEQFF
.	TRBV24-1	TRBJ2-1	CATSGGGIFGNEQFF
many	TRBV7-2	TRBJ2-7	CASSFSGVSYEQYF
few	TRBV7-2	TRBJ1-5	CASSDGTGYNQPQHF